This T cell receptor beta chain was identified in a study of cytomegalovirus exposure and HLA in healthy donors. Study details: Out of 300 to 500 genotyped donors, about 76% belonged to the Caucasian-associated ancestry cluster.

PCR used 60 Vbeta primers and 13 Jbeta primers. Profiled with immunoSEQ multiplex PCR; TCRdb holds only in-frame clones, not every one. The listing contains 100,000 to 150,000 clones. What was sequenced was PBMCs. This sequence was found in a man between 25 and 39 years old in good health and CMV-seronegative.

The CDR3 loop reads CASSLQGIGYTF. The CDR3 DNA is TGTGCCAGCAGTTTACAGGGAATTGGCTACACCTTC. The V and J genes are TRBV27 and TRBJ1-2, with D perhaps matching TRBD1 (5 bases). Germline V lookup: CDR1 MNHEY, CDR2 SMNVEV (reference sequence). CDR3 length equals 12 residues. The germline V and J ends were trimmed by 2 bases and 7 bases, with 8 bases remaining between them.